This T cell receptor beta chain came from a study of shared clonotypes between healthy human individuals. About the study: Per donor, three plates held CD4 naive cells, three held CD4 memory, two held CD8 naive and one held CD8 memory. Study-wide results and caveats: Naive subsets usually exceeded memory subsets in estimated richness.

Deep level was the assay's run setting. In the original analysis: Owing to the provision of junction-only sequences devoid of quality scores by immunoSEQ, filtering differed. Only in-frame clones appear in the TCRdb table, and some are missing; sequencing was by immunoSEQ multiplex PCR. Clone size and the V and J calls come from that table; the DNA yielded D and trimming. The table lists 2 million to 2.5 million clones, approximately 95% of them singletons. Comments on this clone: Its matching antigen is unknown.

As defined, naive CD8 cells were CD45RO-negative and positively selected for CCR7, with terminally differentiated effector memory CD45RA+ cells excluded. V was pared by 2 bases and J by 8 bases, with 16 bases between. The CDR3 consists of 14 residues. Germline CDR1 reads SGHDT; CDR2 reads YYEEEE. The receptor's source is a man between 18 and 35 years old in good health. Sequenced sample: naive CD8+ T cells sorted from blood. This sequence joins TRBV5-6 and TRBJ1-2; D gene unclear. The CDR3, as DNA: TGTGCCAGCAGCTTCGGGGAAAACTGGGTCGGCTACACCTTC. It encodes CASSFGENWVGYTF. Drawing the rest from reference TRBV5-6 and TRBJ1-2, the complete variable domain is DAGVTQSPTHLIKTRGQQVTLRCSPKSGHDTVSWYQQALGQGPQFIFQYYEEEERQRGNFPDRFSGHQFPNYSSELNVNALLLGDSALYLCASSFGENWVGYTFGSGTRLTVV.